This TCR beta chain was captured by sequencing in a study of control samples from healthy donors and cancer patients. TCRdb's copy holds only in-frame clones and misses some; the assay was immunoSEQ multiplex PCR. The table records some 97,000 clones, over 75% of them present only once. Germline CDR1 reads SGDLS; CDR2 reads YYNGEE. V was trimmed by 1 base and J by 6 bases, leaving 8 bases between them. The CDR3 consists of 13 residues. The chain employs TRBV9 and TRBJ2-1, with D possibly TRBD1 on 5 matching bases. The receptor comes from a woman between 45 and 60 years old in good health. Source material: blood. The CDR3 here is CASSVNRLNEQFF. DNA for the CDR3: TGTGCCAGCAGCGTAAACAGGCTCAATGAGCAGTTCTTC.